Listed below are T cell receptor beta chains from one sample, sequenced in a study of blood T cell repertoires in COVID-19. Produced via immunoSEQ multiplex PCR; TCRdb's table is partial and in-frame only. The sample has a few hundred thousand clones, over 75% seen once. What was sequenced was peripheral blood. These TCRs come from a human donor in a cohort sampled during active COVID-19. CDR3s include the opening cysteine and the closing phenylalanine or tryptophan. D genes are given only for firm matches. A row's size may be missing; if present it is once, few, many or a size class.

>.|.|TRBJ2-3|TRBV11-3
CASSISTDTQYF
TGTGCCAGCAGCATAAGCACAGATACGCAGTATTTT
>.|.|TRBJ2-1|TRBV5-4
CASRRPFPNEQFF
TGTGCGAGCAGGCGGCCCTTCCCCAATGAGCAGTTCTTC
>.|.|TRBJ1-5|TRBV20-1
CSASGTTDSNQPQHF
TGCAGTGCTAGTGGGACAACTGATAGCAATCAGCCCCAGCATTTT
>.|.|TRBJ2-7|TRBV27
CASSAHRVLAYEQYF
TGTGCCAGCAGTGCTCACAGGGTCCTCGCCTACGAGCAGTACTTC
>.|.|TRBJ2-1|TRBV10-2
CASSERFQAYNEQFF
TGCGCCAGCAGTGAGAGGTTCCAGGCCTACAATGAGCAGTTCTTC
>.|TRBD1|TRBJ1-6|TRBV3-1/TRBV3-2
CASSSRGREDSPLHF
TGTGCCAGCAGTTCAAGGGGGCGCGAAGATTCACCCCTCCACTTT
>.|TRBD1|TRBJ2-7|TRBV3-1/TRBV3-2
CASSSRYRGSSYEQYF
TGTGCCAGCAGCTCGAGATACAGGGGGAGCTCCTACGAGCAGTACTTC
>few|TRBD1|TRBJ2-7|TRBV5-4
CASSPIEGQGYEQYF
TGTGCCAGCAGCCCGATTGAGGGACAGGGCTACGAGCAGTACTTC
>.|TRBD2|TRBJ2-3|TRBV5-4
CASSLTSGTGTDTQYF
TGTGCCAGCAGCTTGACTAGCGGGACTGGCACAGATACGCAGTATTTT
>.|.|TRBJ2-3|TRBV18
CASSPRRAGTDTQYF
TGTGCCAGCTCCCCTCGTCGGGCGGGGACAGATACGCAGTATTTT
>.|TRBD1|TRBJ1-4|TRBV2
CASTKNRQGLSEKLFF
TGTGCCAGCACCAAAAATAGACAGGGGTTGAGTGAAAAACTGTTTTTT